The T cell receptor beta chain under discussion was sequenced for a study of Ad26.COV2.S vaccination and SARS-CoV-2 variants. On the study more broadly: By the intramuscular route, Ad26.COV2.S was given once, or twice 56 days apart.

Data came from immunoSEQ multiplex PCR; TCRdb stores just in-frame clones and leaves some out. The table has 360,000 or so clones, roughly 84% seen once. Details on this clone: The antigen is not known.

Treatment noted: some 19 received Ad26.COV2.S at low or high dose, single or two shots; roughly 5 received placebo; per-sample allocation not given. Day 63 after the first vaccine or placebo injection was the time point for sampling. Findings and limits, study-wide: The analyses of TCR breadth and depth may have understated the size of total T cell responses. Spike-specific responses of CD8+ and CD4+ T cells were reported to display substantial breadth after vaccination. Similar non-spike TCR breadth was seen in vaccine and placebo recipients.

Source: peripheral blood, taken in a trial of Ad26.COV2.S vaccine versus placebo. This receptor was identified in a person aged 18-60 years who received the Ad26.COV2.S COVID-19 vaccine or a placebo.

The CDR3: CASSISSPDTQYF. CDR3 sequence (DNA): TGTGCCAGTAGTATATCGTCACCAGATACGCAGTATTTT. V is TRBV19 and J is TRBJ2-3; D not resolved. CDR1 LNHDA and CDR2 SQIVND come from the germline V gene (reference sequence). The CDR3 is 13 amino acids. V lost 2 bases and J 4 bases, leaving 7 bases between the germline ends.